The 9 T cell receptor beta chains below were found in one sample sequenced in a study of response to subunit inactivated influenza vaccine. TCRdb used MiXCR to reprocess the RT-PCR reads, holding one entry per CDR3 protein. The sample has hundreds of thousands of distinct CDR3 sequences; roughly 12% are singletons. In addition, the sample was reused for a study of T cells expressing NK-cell markers. That work adds: Scientists made TCR beta cDNA using 5'RACE template switching with UMIs.

The specimen comprised PBMCs from blood, sampled on the day of vaccination. These TCRs come from a man aged 45 to 65 who received an inactivated influenza vaccine.

The V gene is TRBV20-1, the J gene TRBJ1-3; no reliable D call. This CDR3 spans 17 amino acids. Germline CDR1 is DFQATT and CDR2 is SNEGSKA (reference sequence). V was cut by 0 bases and J by 1 base, with 16 bases left in between. The CDR3 here is CSARDPLDPGSGNTIYF. The CDR3 DNA reads as TGCAGTGCTAGAGATCCCCTTGATCCGGGGTCTGGAAACACCATATATTTT.

The CDR3 DNA reads as TGTGCCAGTAGTAGACAGGTTTCGGGCACTGAAGCTTTCTTT. Its translation: CASSRQVSGTEAFF. This chain joins TRBV19 and TRBJ1-1; D may be TRBD1 (6 bases). The length of the CDR3 is 14 residues. Germline V gene sequence: CDR1 LNHDA, CDR2 SQIVND (reference sequence). The ends were cut back, 4 bases at V and 4 bases at J, with 13 bases in the middle.

This clonotype appeared many times. This CDR3 reads CASSLGSSGGNEQFF. CDR3 sequence (DNA): TGTGCCAGCAGCTTGGGGTCTAGCGGGGGGAATGAGCAGTTCTTC. The chain carries TRBV5-5 and TRBJ2-1, with 11 nucleotides matching TRBD2. From germline, CDR1 is SGHKS and CDR2 YYEKEE (reference sequence). The CDR3 is 15 amino acids. V lost 0 bases and J lost 7; bases outside the gene matches: 3. The full variable domain, completed using reference TRBV5-5 and TRBJ2-1, is DAGVTQSPTHLIKTRGQQVTLRCSPISGHKSVSWYQQVLGQGPQFIFQYYEKEERGRGNFPDRFSARQFPNYSSELNVNALLLGDSALYLCASSLGSSGGNEQFFGPGTRLTVL.

In this sample, this clonotype turned up many times. CDR3 region: CASSGRGDTQYF. DNA for the CDR3: TGTGCCAGCAGCGGGAGAGGGGATACGCAGTATTTT. J is TRBJ2-3 and V is TRBV7-9; perhaps TRBD2 as D (5 bases). The CDR3 totals 12 residues. Germline V gene data show CDR1 as SEHNR and CDR2 as FQNEAQ (reference sequence). The V end was cut by 5 bases, the J end by 6 bases, with 9 bases between. The full variable domain, with the rest looked up from reference TRBV7-9 and TRBJ2-3, is DTGVSQNPRHKITKRGQNVTFRCDPISEHNRLYWYRQTLGQGPEFLTYFQNEAQLEKSRLLSDRFSAERPKGSFSTLEIQRTEQGDSAMYLCASSGRGDTQYFGPGTRLTVL.

This clonotype has more than one count but fewer than ten. This chain connects TRBV29-1 to TRBJ1-2; D remains unclear. Germline V gives CDR1 SQVTM, CDR2 ANQGSEA. With 4 bases removed from V and 8 bases from J, the gap between germline ends came to 11 bases. CDR3 size: 11 residues. This chain's CDR3 is CSVAAMNGYTF. The CDR3 nucleotides read TGCAGCGTTGCCGCGATGAACGGCTACACCTTC.

The table lists this clonotype with a few counts. This rearrangement joins TRBV20-1 to TRBJ2-7; TRBD1 matches at 7 bases. Germline V gene data show CDR1 as DFQATT and CDR2 as SNEGSKA (reference sequence). This CDR3 spans 12 amino acids. V dropped 3 bases and J dropped 2; count of bases not matched to a gene: 1. The chain's CDR3 is CSARTGPYEQYF. CDR3 bases: TGCAGTGCTAGGACAGGGCCCTACGAGCAGTACTTC.

This clonotype was observed a few times. The CDR3: CASSPSDGNTGELFF. CDR3 sequence (DNA): TGCGCCAGCAGTCCCTCGGACGGTAACACCGGGGAGCTGTTTTTT. The V gene is TRBV10-2, the J gene TRBJ2-2, with unresolved D. Germline CDR1 reads WSHSY; CDR2 reads SAAADI. CDR3 size: 15 residues. With 5 bases removed from V and 2 bases from J, the gap between germline ends came to 12 bases.

This clonotype came up a few times. V and J are TRBV7-2 and TRBJ2-6; D unclear. The V gene lost 1 base and the J gene lost 0 bases, with 10 bases spanning the gap. CDR3 size: 17 residues. Germline assignment: CDR1 SGHTA and CDR2 FQGNSA. CDR3 sequence reads: CASSLVPVISGANVLTF. DNA for the CDR3: TGTGCCAGCAGCTTAGTACCGGTTATCTCTGGGGCCAACGTCCTGACTTTC.

This clonotype has a count of ten or more. The chain couples TRBV6-1 to TRBJ2-1; TRBD1 is a possible D gene (6 bases). This CDR3 spans 13 amino acids. Germline values: CDR1 MNHNS, CDR2 SASEGT. Trimming stripped 6 bases from V and 4 bases from J, with 10 bases between. CDR3 residues: CASRKQGYNEQFF. The CDR3, as DNA: TGTGCCAGCAGGAAACAGGGATACAATGAGCAGTTCTTC.